This TCR beta chain was retrieved from a study of blood T cells in healthy people across ages. Alongside a J-beta primer mix, a sample-barcoded 5' primer served in a second PCR lasting roughly 6 to 12 cycles. CDR3-containing paired-end reads numbering at least 3 million came from each sample. TCRdb re-analysed the 5' RACE reads in MiXCR, keeping a single row per CDR3 protein. The sample has fewer than 800,000 distinct CDR3 sequences, 45% to 50% seen once. Trimming took 4 bases from V and 1 from J, leaving 10 bases between them. The CDR3 loop spans 14 amino acids. The germline gives CDR1 MNHEY, CDR2 SMNVEV (reference sequence). Points from the study as a whole: Among long-lived donors, naive CD4+ cells were more numerous and diversity higher than in aged donors. The unknown donor CMV status may have confounded expanded clonotype changes.

Turning to this clonotype: The antigen is not known.

Those donating, healthy Caucasian individuals from Russia, were aged roughly 6 to 100. The sequence came from an older woman in good health. Sequenced input: blood. The chain joins TRBV27 to TRBJ1-1, with D hard to call. In nucleotides, the CDR3 is TGTGCCAGCAGTTCGGCTGGGCAGAACACTGAAGCTTTCTTT. Translation: CASSSAGQNTEAFF.